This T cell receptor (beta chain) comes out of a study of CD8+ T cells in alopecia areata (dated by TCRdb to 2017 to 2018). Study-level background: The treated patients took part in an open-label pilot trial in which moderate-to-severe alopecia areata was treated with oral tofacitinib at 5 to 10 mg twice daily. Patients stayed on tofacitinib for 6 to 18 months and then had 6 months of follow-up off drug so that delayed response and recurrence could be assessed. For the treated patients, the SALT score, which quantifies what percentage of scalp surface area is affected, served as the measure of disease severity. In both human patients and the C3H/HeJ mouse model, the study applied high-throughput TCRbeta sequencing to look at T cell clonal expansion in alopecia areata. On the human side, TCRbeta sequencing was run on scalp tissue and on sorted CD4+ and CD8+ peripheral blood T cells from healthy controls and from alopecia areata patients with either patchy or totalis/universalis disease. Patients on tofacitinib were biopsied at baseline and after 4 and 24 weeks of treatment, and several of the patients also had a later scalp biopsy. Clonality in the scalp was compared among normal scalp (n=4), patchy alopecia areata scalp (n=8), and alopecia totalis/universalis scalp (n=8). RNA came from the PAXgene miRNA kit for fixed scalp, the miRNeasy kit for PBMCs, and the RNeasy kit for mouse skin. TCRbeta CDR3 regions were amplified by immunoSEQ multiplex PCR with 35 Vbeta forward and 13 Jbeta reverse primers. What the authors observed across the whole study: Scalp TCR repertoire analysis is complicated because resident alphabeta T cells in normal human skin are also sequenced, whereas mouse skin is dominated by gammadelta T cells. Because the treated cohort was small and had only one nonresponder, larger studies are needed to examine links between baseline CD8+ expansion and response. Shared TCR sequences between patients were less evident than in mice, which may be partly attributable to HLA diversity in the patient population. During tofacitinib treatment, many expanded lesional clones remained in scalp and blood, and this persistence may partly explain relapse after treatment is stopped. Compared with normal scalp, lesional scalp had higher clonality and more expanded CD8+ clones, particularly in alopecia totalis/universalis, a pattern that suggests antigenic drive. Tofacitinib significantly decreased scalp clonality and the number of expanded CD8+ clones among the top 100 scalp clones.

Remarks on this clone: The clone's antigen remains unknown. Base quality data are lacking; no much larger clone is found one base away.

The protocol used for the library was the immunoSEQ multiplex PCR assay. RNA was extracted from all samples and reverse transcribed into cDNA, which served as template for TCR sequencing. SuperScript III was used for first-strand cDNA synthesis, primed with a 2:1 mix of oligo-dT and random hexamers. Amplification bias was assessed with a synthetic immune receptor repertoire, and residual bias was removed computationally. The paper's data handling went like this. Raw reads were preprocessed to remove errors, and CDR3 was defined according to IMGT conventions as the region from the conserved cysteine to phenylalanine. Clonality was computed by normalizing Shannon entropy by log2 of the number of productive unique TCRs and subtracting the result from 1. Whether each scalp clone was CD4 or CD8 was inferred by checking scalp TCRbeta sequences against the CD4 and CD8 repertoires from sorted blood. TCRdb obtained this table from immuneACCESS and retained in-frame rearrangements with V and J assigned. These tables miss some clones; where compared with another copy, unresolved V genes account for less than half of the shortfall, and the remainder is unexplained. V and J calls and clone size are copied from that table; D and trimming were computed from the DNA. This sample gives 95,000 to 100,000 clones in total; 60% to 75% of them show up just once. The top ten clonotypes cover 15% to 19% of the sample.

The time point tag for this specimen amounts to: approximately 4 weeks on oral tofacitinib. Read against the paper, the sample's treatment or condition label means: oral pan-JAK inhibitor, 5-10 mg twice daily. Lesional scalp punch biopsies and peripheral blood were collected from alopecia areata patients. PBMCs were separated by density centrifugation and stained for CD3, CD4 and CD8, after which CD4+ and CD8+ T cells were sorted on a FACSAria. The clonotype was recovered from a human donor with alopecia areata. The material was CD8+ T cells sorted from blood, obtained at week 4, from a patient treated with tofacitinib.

The DNA reads as follows: TGTGCCAGCAGCGCCGAAGGACCGGGATCTTCGGTAGGAGCTTTCTTT. Its protein reads: CASSAEGPGSSVGAFF. This chain is built from TRBV5-4 and TRBJ1-1, with the identity of the D gene unclear. CDR1 and CDR2 are drawn from the germline V gene (reference sequence): SGHNT, YYREEE. The V end loses 4 bases and the J end loses 10 bases, and a stretch of 26 bases separates them. The CDR3 sequence holds 16 residues, the cysteine and phenylalanine included. Only CDR3 DNA is held: 48 bases, read in frame from base 1.